These 21 T cell receptor beta chains came from one sample sequenced in a study of cytomegalovirus exposure and HLA in healthy donors. This table comes from immunoSEQ multiplex PCR, and its TCRdb copy is limited to in-frame clones, with some not included. The sample shows tens of thousands of clones, approximately 93% of them seen only once. Sample: PBMCs. These receptors were taken from a young man in good health and CMV-seropositive.

The chain joins TRBV6-5 to TRBJ2-2; D is uncertain. There are 13 residues in the CDR3. Germline CDR1 and CDR2: MNHEY and SVGAGI. Trimming pared 3 bases from V and 7 bases from J, leaving 9 bases between. The CDR3 region has the DNA TGTGCCAGCAGTTATGTAGAGGTCGGGGAGCTGTTTTTT. This sequence encodes CASSYVEVGELFF.

The genes are TRBV9 and TRBJ2-3, with 8 bases identical to TRBD2. The V gene end was trimmed by 0 bases and the J gene end by 6 bases; junction bases not matched to a gene: 6. Germline V gene sequence: CDR1 SGDLS, CDR2 YYNGEE. This CDR3 has 15 amino acids. CDR3 residues: CASSVEASGRDTQYF. The DNA of the CDR3 is TGTGCCAGCAGCGTAGAGGCTAGCGGGCGGGATACGCAGTATTTT.

The V and J genes are TRBV7-2 and TRBJ2-7; maybe TRBD2 (5 bases). V gave up 5 bases and J gave up 7 bases, with 21 bases separating them. This CDR3 has 15 residues. Germline lookup yields CDR1 SGHTA and CDR2 FQGNSA. Here the CDR3 reads CASSQDWPAFSEQYF. CDR3 nucleotides: TGTGCCAGCAGCCAGGACTGGCCAGCCTTCTCGGAGCAGTACTTC.

The chain combines TRBV6-5 with TRBJ1-4, with TRBD1 as a possible D gene (5 bases). The CDR3 totals 13 residues. V lost 7 bases and J 8 bases, leaving 14 bases between the germline ends. The germline gives CDR1 MNHEY, CDR2 SVGAGI. DNA for the CDR3: TGTGCCAGCAAGGAGACAGATACCGAAAAACTGTTTTTT. It encodes CASKETDTEKLFF.

The chain recombines TRBV7-3 with TRBJ2-1; TRBD2 matches at 7 bases. There are 15 residues in the CDR3. Germline CDR1 reads SGHTA; CDR2 reads FQGTGA. The junction had 4 bases not matched to a gene; V was cut back by 3 bases and J by 2 bases. CDR3 loop: CASSLSGTAYNEQFF. The CDR3 DNA reads as TGTGCCAGCAGCTTGAGCGGGACGGCCTACAATGAGCAGTTCTTC.

The chain is built from TRBV9 and TRBJ2-6; D unclear. Germline V gene sequence: CDR1 SGDLS, CDR2 YYNGEE. The CDR3 sequence is 15 residues long. Between the trimmed V and J ends, which lost 3 bases and 4 bases, there was a span of 11 bases. The CDR3 protein is CASSAHDGGANVLTF. As DNA, the CDR3 is TGTGCCAGCAGCGCCCACGATGGCGGGGCCAACGTCCTGACTTTC.

The chain combines TRBV18 with TRBJ1-1, with D unclear. The CDR3 consists of 15 residues. Per the germline V gene, CDR1 is KGHSH and CDR2 is LQKENI. V was trimmed by 3 bases and J by 0 bases, leaving 11 bases between them. The CDR3 here is CASSPESGMNTEAFF. The CDR3 nucleotides read TGTGCCAGCTCACCGGAGTCGGGAATGAACACTGAAGCTTTCTTT. Full variable domain (missing parts from reference TRBV18 and TRBJ1-1): NAGVMQNPRHLVRRRGQEARLRCSPMKGHSHVYWYRQLPEEGLKFMVYLQKENIIDESGMPKERFSAEFPKEGPSILRIQQVVRGDSAAYFCASSPESGMNTEAFFGQGTRLTVV.

The rearrangement joins TRBV7-8 to TRBJ2-2, with 11 bases fitting TRBD2. With V trimmed by 5 bases and J by 6 bases, 8 bases remained unmatched. This CDR3 has 16 amino acids. Germline assignment: CDR1 SGHVS and CDR2 FQNEAQ. The DNA for the CDR3 is TGTGCCAGCAGCCCTCATAGCGGGAGGGCCCCCGGGGAGCTGTTTTTT. It translates to CASSPHSGRAPGELFF.

This clone turned up a few times. This chain uses TRBV2 with TRBJ2-7; D is unresolved. CDR3 length: 11 amino acids. CDR1 is SNHLY, CDR2 FYNNEI, per germline. V lost 6 bases and J 4 bases, leaving 7 bases between the germline ends. CDR3 sequence: CASRQTYEQYF. DNA for the CDR3: TGTGCCAGCAGACAAACGTACGAGCAGTACTTC.

This sequence joins TRBV28 and TRBJ2-4, with 7 bases lining up with TRBD1. The germline V gene encodes CDR1 MDHEN and CDR2 SYDVKM. With V trimmed by 8 bases and J by 0 bases, 10 bases remained unmatched. This CDR3 is 16 amino acids long. CDR3 sequence reads: CASGAGTELAKNIQYF. CDR3 in DNA: TGTGCCAGCGGCGCCGGGACAGAACTAGCCAAAAACATTCAGTACTTC.

V and J are TRBV9 and TRBJ2-3; tentatively, D is TRBD2 (6 bases). V was trimmed by 0 bases and J by 6 bases, leaving 11 bases between them. The CDR3 consists of 14 residues. The germline gives CDR1 SGDLS, CDR2 YYNGEE. This chain's CDR3 is CASSVAGAHDTQYF. The CDR3 nucleotides are TGTGCCAGCAGCGTAGCGGGAGCCCACGATACGCAGTATTTT.

CDR3 protein: CASSQTSGSLAGELFF. The CDR3 DNA is TGTGCCAGCAGCCAAACTAGCGGGAGCTTGGCCGGGGAGCTGTTTTTT. The chain links TRBV5-4 to TRBJ2-2, with 11 bases matching TRBD2. The CDR3 is made up of 16 amino acids. V was pared by 4 bases and J by 6 bases, with 8 bases of the junction left unmatched. Per the germline V gene, CDR1 is SGHNT and CDR2 is YYREEE (reference sequence). The entire variable domain, with the rest obtained from reference TRBV5-4 and TRBJ2-2, is as follows: ETGVTQSPTHLIKTRGQQVTLRCSSQSGHNTVSWYQQALGQGPQFIFQYYREEENGRGNFPPRFSGLQFPNYSSELNVNALELDDSALYLCASSQTSGSLAGELFFGEGSRLTVL.

The V call is TRBV6-6, the J call TRBJ2-7; 7 bases line up with TRBD2. CDR1 is MNHNY and CDR2 is SVGAGI in the germline V gene (reference sequence). Trimming removed 2 bases from V and 5 bases from J; junction bases left unmatched: 3. The CDR3 consists of 13 residues. CDR3 coding DNA: TGTGCCAGCAGTTACGAGCTAGCGGACGAGCAGTACTTC. As protein: CASSYELADEQYF.

This rearrangement joins TRBV15 to TRBJ2-3, with D perhaps TRBD2 (6 bases). The V and J ends lost 8 bases and 3 bases respectively, with 15 bases between them. The germline V gene has CDR1 LNHNV and CDR2 YYDKDF (reference sequence). The CDR3 length is 14 residues. CDR3 loop: CATASGEGTDTQYF. The CDR3 nucleotides read TGTGCCACCGCTTCGGGAGAGGGGACAGATACGCAGTATTTT.

The CDR3 loop is CASSLWGGHGYTF. In DNA, the CDR3 is TGTGCCAGCAGCCTTTGGGGAGGTCATGGCTACACCTTC. J is TRBJ1-2 and V is TRBV7-2, with D unresolved. The CDR3 length is 13 residues. Deletions cut 5 bases from V and 6 bases from J, with 13 bases between. Germline CDR1 and CDR2: SGHTA and FQGNSA.

The chain uses TRBV5-6 and TRBJ2-2; D is undetermined. Germline assignment: CDR1 SGHDT and CDR2 YYEEEE. This CDR3 is 13 amino acids long. Trimming shortened V by 5 bases and J by 5 bases, and 10 bases separated the two germline ends. CDR3: CASRALETGELFF. The CDR3 DNA is TGTGCCAGCAGGGCCCTGGAGACCGGGGAGCTGTTTTTT.

The chain has TRBV7-2 and TRBJ2-7; 9 bases line up with TRBD1. Germline trimming cut 4 bases from V and 3 bases from J; bases unmatched to any gene: 7. The CDR3 covers 15 residues. Germline CDR1 and CDR2: SGHTA and FQGNSA. The CDR3 region has the DNA TGTGCCAGCAGCTCAGCCGGGACAGGGTTCTACGAGCAGTACTTC. Encoded protein: CASSSAGTGFYEQYF.

The chain combines TRBV5-1 with TRBJ2-7; 7 bases align to TRBD2. CDR1 is SGHRS and CDR2 is YFSETQ in the germline V gene. CDR3 length equals 15 residues. With V trimmed by 3 bases and J by 0 bases, 6 bases remained unmatched. CDR3 residues: CASSWGRGSSYEQYF. DNA of the CDR3: TGCGCCAGCAGCTGGGGGAGGGGTAGCTCCTACGAGCAGTACTTC.

As concerns this clone: Other DNA variants within this sample encode the same CDR3. The rearrangement links TRBV9 to TRBJ2-5; 12 nucleotides agree with TRBD2. This CDR3 contains 16 residues. V lost 0 bases to trimming and J lost 1 base; unmatched junction nucleotides: 1. CDR1 and CDR2 from the germline V gene are SGDLS and YYNGEE. The DNA of the CDR3 is TGTGCCAGCAGCGTAGGGACTAGCGGGACCCAAGAGACCCAGTACTTC. Its translation is CASSVGTSGTQETQYF.

The rearrangement uses TRBV28 and TRBJ2-3, with D unclear. Trimming took 2 bases from V and 0 from J, leaving 9 bases between them. This CDR3 comprises 15 residues. Germline loops: CDR1 MDHEN, CDR2 SYDVKM. In nucleotides, the CDR3 is TGTGCCAGCAGTTTAACAGAACCCAGCACAGATACGCAGTATTTT. Its translation: CASSLTEPSTDTQYF.

This chain links TRBV6-1 with TRBJ1-4, with D possibly being TRBD1 (6 bases). Germline CDR1 reads MNHNS; CDR2 reads SASEGT. This CDR3 is built from 15 residues. The ends were cut back, 6 bases at V and 5 bases at J, with 16 bases in the middle. The CDR3 sequence: CASSDLQGTNEKLFF. The CDR3 region has the DNA TGTGCCAGCAGCGATTTACAGGGAACCAATGAAAAACTGTTTTTT.